These 28 T cell receptor beta chains came from one sample sequenced in a study of post-analysis software for immune sequencing data (dated by TCRdb to between 2014 and 2017). These receptors lack a known antigen. The library was built by means of PCR. TCRdb records Illumina HiSeq 2500 as the sequencer. To reduce PCR and sequencing biases, unique molecular identifiers were built into the TCR beta cDNA libraries. Using fastp trimming at Q25 and MiXCR clonotype assembly, TCRdb reanalyzed the public sequencing data and kept in-frame beta chains. Every entry covers one CDR3 protein and lists the most common genes and DNA from its rows. The sample table records roughly 870,000 distinct CDR3 sequences; approximately 53% of these occur just once. About 4.5% of the sample is in the top ten clones. Study-level results and caveats: Four or five TRBV segments, including TRBV5-6, TRBV5-1 and TRBV20-1, were significantly more frequent in patients than controls.

Sequenced input: blood. These receptors were obtained from a girl aged 10 to 17 with multiple sclerosis.

The chain joins TRBV20-1 to TRBJ2-1, with D perhaps TRBD1 or TRBD2 (5 bases each). V shed 5 bases and J shed 9 bases, with 17 bases lying between them. The CDR3 extends over 13 amino acids. Germline lookup yields CDR1 DFQATT and CDR2 SNEGSKA (reference sequence). The CDR3 sequence: CSAGLGVLGEQFF. Written as DNA, the CDR3 is TGCAGTGCTGGTCTGGGGGTATTAGGTGAGCAGTTCTTC.

The chain uses TRBV12-3 or TRBV12-4 and TRBJ2-7; no clear D. The CDR3 length is 15 residues. V shed 6 bases and J shed 2 bases, with 17 bases lying between them. CDR3: CASSPVRDKTYEQYF. CDR3 in DNA: TGTGCCAGCAGCCCCGTCCGCGACAAAACCTACGAGCAGTACTTC.

J is TRBJ2-5 and V is TRBV12-3 or TRBV12-4, with D perhaps TRBD2 (7 bases). CDR3 size: 15 residues. Trimming removed 4 bases at V and 1 base at J, with 13 bases between. The CDR3 sequence: CASSYGGRPQETQYF. In DNA form, the CDR3 reads TGTGCCAGCAGTTACGGGGGGCGCCCCCAAGAGACCCAGTACTTC.

The chain employs TRBV29-1 and TRBJ1-1, with 7 bases identical to TRBD1. Germline values: CDR1 SQVTM, CDR2 ANQGSEA. This CDR3 comprises 12 residues. The DNA for the CDR3 is TGCAGAGTCTCGACAGGGTTCACTGAAGCTTTCTTT. It translates to CRVSTGFTEAFF.

This clonotype was observed at least ten times. The rearrangement uses TRBV20-1 and TRBJ1-5, with D possibly matching TRBD1 (6 bases). CDR1 and CDR2 from the germline V gene are DFQATT and SNEGSKA (reference sequence). Trimming left V 5 bases short and J 3 bases short, with 20 bases between. CDR3 length: 16 amino acids. CDR3 in amino acids: CSAGQFLATFNQPQHF. CDR3 sequence (DNA): TGCAGTGCTGGACAGTTTTTGGCCACGTTCAATCAGCCCCAGCATTTT.

The genes are TRBV29-1 and TRBJ2-7, with 7 bases identical to TRBD2. Germline CDR1 is SQVTM and CDR2 is ANQGSEA. This CDR3 region has 14 residues. The V and J ends lost 3 bases and 2 bases, in that order; junction bases with no gene match: 7. CDR3 bases: TGCAGCGTTGACGGATCTAGCGGTCCCTACGAGCAGTACTTC. Translation: CSVDGSSGPYEQYF.

V and J are TRBV12-3 or TRBV12-4 and TRBJ2-7, with D uncertain. The V gene lost 2 bases and the J gene lost 0 bases, with 8 bases spanning the gap. CDR3 size: 14 residues. The CDR3 coding sequence is TGTGCCAGCAGTTTATTTAGAAACTCCTACGAGCAGTACTTC. Translating gives CASSLFRNSYEQYF.

This clonotype was seen more than once but under ten times. This sequence joins TRBV5-1 and TRBJ1-1, with D perhaps TRBD1 (6 bases). The CDR3 covers 14 residues. Germline loops: CDR1 SGHRS, CDR2 YFSETQ. With 4 bases removed from V and 4 bases from J, the gap between germline ends came to 14 bases. The CDR3, as DNA: TGCGCCAGCAGCAACACAGGGCGCGCCACTGAAGCTTTCTTT. Amino acids: CASSNTGRATEAFF.

As regards this clonotype: One end of the junction is discordant with germline, which a read error may explain. The V call is TRBV6-6, the J call TRBJ1-1, with a tentative D call TRBD1 (5 bases). Germline V gene sequence: CDR1 MNHNY, CDR2 SVGAGI (reference sequence). CDR3 length: 14 amino acids. This chain's CDR3 is CASSYQGANTKAFF. The CDR3 DNA is TGTGCCAGCAGTTACCAGGGCGCGAACACTAAAGCTTTCTTT.

This clonotype was seen a handful of times. The chain couples TRBV9 to TRBJ2-5; tentatively, D is TRBD2 (5 bases). Germline CDR1 is SGDLS and CDR2 is YYNGEE. V lost 0 bases and J lost 3, with 9 bases in between. There are 14 residues in the CDR3. The CDR3, as DNA: TGTGCCAGCAGCGTAGGCCTAGCCAAAGAGACCCAGTACTTC. Residues: CASSVGLAKETQYF.

The chain couples TRBV12-3 or TRBV12-4 to TRBJ1-3; D gene uncertain. CDR3 length: 15 residues. V was clipped by 3 bases and J by 0 bases, with 9 bases between them. The CDR3 spells CASSFAADSGNTIYF. In nucleotides, the CDR3 is TGTGCCAGCAGTTTTGCGGCCGACTCTGGAAACACCATATATTTT.

This clonotype was seen only a few times. V usage is TRBV5-5 and J usage is TRBJ1-5; D not resolved. This CDR3 has 13 residues. V was clipped by 2 bases and J by 4 bases, with 7 bases between them. Germline CDR1 SGHKS, CDR2 YYEKEE (reference sequence). The CDR3 coding sequence is TGTGCCAGCAGCTTAATCTTAAATCAGCCCCAGCATTTT. It specifies CASSLILNQPQHF.

The chain links TRBV11-2 to TRBJ2-4, with D possibly being TRBD2 (5 bases). The CDR3 has 15 amino acids. Per germline, CDR1 SGHAT and CDR2 FQNNGV. V lost 4 bases and J lost 7, with 17 bases in between. The CDR3 is CASSSDRTRRNIQYF. For the CDR3, the DNA is TGTGCCAGCAGCTCAGATAGGACTCGAAGGAACATTCAGTACTTC.

The chain employs TRBV5-1 and TRBJ1-6; maybe TRBD1 (6 bases). Looked up from germline, CDR1 is SGHRS and CDR2 is YFSETQ. V lost 0 bases, J lost 7 bases, and 14 bases lay in between. This CDR3 comprises 16 residues. The CDR3 protein is CASSLALGAENSPLHF. DNA for the CDR3: TGCGCCAGCAGCTTGGCGCTGGGGGCAGAGAATTCACCCCTCCACTTT.

The V call is TRBV20-1, the J call TRBJ2-4; D may be TRBD1 (7 bases). The end of the DNA fits TRBJ2-7 better, so the J call may be wrong. Germline loops: CDR1 DFQATT, CDR2 SNEGSKA (reference sequence). The CDR3 is 13 amino acids. The CDR3 nucleotides are TGCAGTGCTAGACAGGGGGGAGCCTACGAGCAGTACTTC. Amino acid sequence: CSARQGGAYEQYF.

This chain joins TRBV3-1 and TRBJ2-1; D could derive from TRBD1 or TRBD2 (5 bases each). The CDR3 covers 15 residues. Germline V gives CDR1 LGHDT, CDR2 YNNKEL (reference sequence). The V and J ends lost 4 bases and 3 bases respectively, with 13 bases between them. The CDR3 DNA reads as TGTGCCAGCAGCCCCAGGGACGGGGACTACAATGAGCAGTTCTTC. Translation gives CASSPRDGDYNEQFF.

The V and J genes are TRBV20-1 and TRBJ2-7; the match to TRBD2 covers 10 bases. Germline assignment: CDR1 DFQATT and CDR2 SNEGSKA (reference sequence). V was clipped by 3 bases and J by 10 bases; unmatched bases: 9. The CDR3 sequence is 13 residues long. CDR3 sequence: CSASRLAGAGQYF. The CDR3 DNA sequence: TGCAGTGCTAGTCGCCTAGCGGGAGCGGGCCAGTACTTC.

The rearrangement links TRBV29-1 to TRBJ2-3; tentatively, D is TRBD1 (6 bases). Germline-derived CDR1 and CDR2 are SQVTM and ANQGSEA. Between the trimmed V and J ends, which lost 7 bases and 2 bases, there was a span of 19 bases. The CDR3 contains 15 residues. The CDR3 nucleotides are TGCAGCGCCAGGGACACTGGGGTTATCACAGATACGCAGTATTTT. Translated, it gives CSARDTGVITDTQYF.

This clonotype has just a few counts. J is TRBJ1-6 and V is TRBV29-1; a possible D gene is TRBD1 (6 bases). The germline V and J ends were trimmed by 4 bases and 7 bases, with 11 bases remaining between them. CDR1 and CDR2 (germline): SQVTM, ANQGSEA. The CDR3 spans 13 residues. CDR3 sequence (DNA): TGCAGCGTTGCGACAGGCTGGAATTCACCCCTCCACTTT. Translation: CSVATGWNSPLHF.

The rearrangement joins TRBV6-5 to TRBJ2-5, with D possibly TRBD2 on 6 matching bases. The CDR3 runs to 17 residues. From germline, CDR1 is MNHEY and CDR2 SVGAGI. The V and J ends lost 2 bases and 0 bases respectively, with 16 bases between them. The CDR3 coding sequence is TGTGCCAGCAGTTACGCCGGGACTCGGGAATACCAAGAGACCCAGTACTTC. This codes for CASSYAGTREYQETQYF.

This chain links TRBV12-3 or TRBV12-4 with TRBJ2-7; D is unresolved. V lost 5 bases and J 4 bases, leaving 12 bases between the germline ends. The CDR3 spans 13 residues. The CDR3 nucleotides are TGTGCCAGCAGTACAGACGGAGTATACGAGCAGTACTTC. It yields the protein CASSTDGVYEQYF.

This clonotype was found once. The chain uses TRBV5-4 and TRBJ2-5, with 10 bases lining up with TRBD2. The CDR3 loop spans 12 amino acids. Trimming removed 2 bases from V and 12 bases from J; junction bases left unmatched: 4. The germline gives CDR1 SGHNT, CDR2 YYREEE (reference sequence). The CDR3 reads CASSFLSGREYF. The CDR3 bases are TGTGCCAGCAGCTTCCTGAGCGGGAGGGAGTACTTC.

The V gene is TRBV20-1, the J gene TRBJ2-7; 10 bases fit TRBD1. This CDR3 comprises 12 residues. V was clipped by 6 bases and J by 7 bases; unmatched bases: 6. CDR1 is DFQATT, CDR2 SNEGSKA, per germline (reference sequence). CDR3 coding DNA: TGCAGTGCCTCTGACAGGGGGCAGGAGCAGTACTTC. This encodes CSASDRGQEQYF.

This clonotype has more than one count but fewer than ten. The chain couples TRBV29-1 to TRBJ2-1, with 8 bases matching TRBD2. Losses at the gene ends were 6 bases for V and 1 base for J; bases not matched to a gene: 5. Germline CDR1 SQVTM, CDR2 ANQGSEA. This CDR3 has 14 residues. As DNA, the CDR3 is TGCAGCGTCGTAAGCGGGAGATCCTACAATGAGCAGTTCTTC. Translating gives CSVVSGRSYNEQFF.

CDR3 in amino acids: CASAREPSGANVLTF. The DNA of the CDR3 is TGTGCCAGCGCGCGGGAACCTTCTGGGGCCAACGTCCTGACTTTC. This rearrangement joins TRBV6-2 or TRBV6-3 to TRBJ2-6; D is perhaps TRBD2 (6 bases). This CDR3 is built from 15 residues. Per the germline V gene, CDR1 is MNHEY and CDR2 is SVGEGT. V dropped 8 bases and J dropped 1 base, with 12 bases sitting between them.

This chain joins TRBV29-1 and TRBJ1-2; D not certain. The CDR3 runs to 13 residues. V was shortened by 0 bases and J by 5 bases, with 10 bases between the two germline ends. Germline-derived CDR1 and CDR2 are SQVTM and ANQGSEA. The chain's CDR3 is CSVEDLPGYGYTF. The CDR3 DNA is TGCAGCGTTGAAGATCTTCCAGGATATGGCTACACCTTC.

This clonotype turned up a few times. The chain combines TRBV7-6 with TRBJ1-6; 12 positions agree with TRBD1. Germline V gene data show CDR1 as SGHVS and CDR2 as FNYEAQ. With V trimmed by 5 bases and J by 9 bases, 14 bases remained unmatched. The length of the CDR3 is 18 residues. This CDR3 is CASSINTPGQGAGSPLHF. The CDR3 coding sequence is TGTGCCAGCAGCATCAACACCCCGGGACAGGGGGCAGGTTCACCCCTCCACTTT.

This sequence joins TRBV15 and TRBJ1-2, with 7 positions matching TRBD1. Germline CDR1 reads LNHNV; CDR2 reads YYDKDF (reference sequence). CDR3 length: 17 amino acids. V lost 2 bases and J lost 7; bases outside the gene matches: 16. The CDR3 sequence: CATSRPPWGTGDVGYTF. The CDR3 DNA follows: TGTGCCACCAGCAGACCTCCCTGGGGTACAGGGGACGTTGGCTACACCTTC.